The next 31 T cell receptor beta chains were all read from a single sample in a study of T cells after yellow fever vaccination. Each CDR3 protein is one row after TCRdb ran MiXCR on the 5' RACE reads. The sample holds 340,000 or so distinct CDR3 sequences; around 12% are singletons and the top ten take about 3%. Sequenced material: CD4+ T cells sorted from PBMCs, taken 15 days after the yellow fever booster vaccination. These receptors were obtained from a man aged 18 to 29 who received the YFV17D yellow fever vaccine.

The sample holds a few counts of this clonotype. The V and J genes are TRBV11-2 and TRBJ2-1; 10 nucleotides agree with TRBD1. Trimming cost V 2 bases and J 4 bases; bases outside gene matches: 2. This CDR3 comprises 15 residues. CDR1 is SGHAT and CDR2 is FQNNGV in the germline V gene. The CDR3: CASSLTGQGYNEQFF. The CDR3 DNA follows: TGTGCCAGCAGCTTAACGGGACAGGGGTACAATGAGCAGTTCTTC. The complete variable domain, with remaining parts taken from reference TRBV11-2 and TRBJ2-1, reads EAGVAQSPRYKIIEKRQSVAFWCNPISGHATLYWYQQILGQGPKLLIQFQNNGVVDDSQLPKDRFSAERLKGVDSTLKIQPAKLEDSAVYLCASSLTGQGYNEQFFGPGTRLTVL.

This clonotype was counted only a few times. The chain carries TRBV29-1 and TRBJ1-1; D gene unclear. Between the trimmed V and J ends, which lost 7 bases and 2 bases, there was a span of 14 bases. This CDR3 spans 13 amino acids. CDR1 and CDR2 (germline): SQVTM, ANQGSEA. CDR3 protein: CSAAKSLNTEAFF. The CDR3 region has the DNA TGCAGCGCGGCCAAGTCACTTAACACTGAAGCTTTCTTT.

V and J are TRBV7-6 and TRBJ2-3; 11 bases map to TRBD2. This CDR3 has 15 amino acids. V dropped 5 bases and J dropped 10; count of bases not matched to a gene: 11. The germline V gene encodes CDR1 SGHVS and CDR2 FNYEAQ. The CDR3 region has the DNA TGTGCCAGCAGCCACCATGGGACTAGCGGAGCGTCGCAGTATTTT. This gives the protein CASSHHGTSGASQYF. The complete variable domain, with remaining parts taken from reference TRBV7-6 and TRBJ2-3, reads GAGVSQSPRYKVTKRGQDVALRCDPISGHVSLYWYRQALGQGPEFLTYFNYEAQQDKSGLPNDRFSAERPEGSISTLTIQRTEQRDSAMYRCASSHHGTSGASQYFGPGTRLTVL.

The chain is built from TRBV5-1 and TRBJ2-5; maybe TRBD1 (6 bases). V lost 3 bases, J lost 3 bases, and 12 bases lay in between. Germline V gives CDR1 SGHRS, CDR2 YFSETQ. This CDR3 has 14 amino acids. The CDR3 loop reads CASSWGSGEETQYF. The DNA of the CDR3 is TGCGCCAGCAGCTGGGGATCAGGGGAAGAGACCCAGTACTTC.

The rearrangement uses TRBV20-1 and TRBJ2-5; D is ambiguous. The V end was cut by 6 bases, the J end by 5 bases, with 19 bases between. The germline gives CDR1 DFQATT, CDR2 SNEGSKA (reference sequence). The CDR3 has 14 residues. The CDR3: CSADPGIATETQYF. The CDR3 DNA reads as TGCAGTGCGGACCCCGGTATAGCAACTGAGACCCAGTACTTC.

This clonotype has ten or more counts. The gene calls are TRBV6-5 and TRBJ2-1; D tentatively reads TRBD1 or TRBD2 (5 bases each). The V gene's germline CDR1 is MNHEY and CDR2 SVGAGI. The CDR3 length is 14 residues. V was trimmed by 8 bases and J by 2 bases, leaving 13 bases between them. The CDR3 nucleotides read TGTGCCAGCGCCCGGGACGCCGCCTACAATGAGCAGTTCTTC. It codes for CASARDAAYNEQFF.

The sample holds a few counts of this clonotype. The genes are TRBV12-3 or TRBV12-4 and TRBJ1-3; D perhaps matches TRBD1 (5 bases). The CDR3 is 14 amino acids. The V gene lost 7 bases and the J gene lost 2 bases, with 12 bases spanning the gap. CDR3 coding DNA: TGTGCCAGCACCATGCGGGGCCCTGGAAACACCATATATTTT. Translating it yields CASTMRGPGNTIYF.

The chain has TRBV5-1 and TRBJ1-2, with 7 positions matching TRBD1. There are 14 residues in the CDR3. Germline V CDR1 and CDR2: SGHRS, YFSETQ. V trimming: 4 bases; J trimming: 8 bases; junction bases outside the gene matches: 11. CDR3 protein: CASSIGGAGKGYTF. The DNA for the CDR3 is TGCGCCAGCAGCATAGGGGGCGCGGGGAAAGGCTACACCTTC.

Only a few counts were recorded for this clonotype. The CDR3 sequence: CSARWADTQYF. Here the CDR3 DNA reads TGCAGTGCTAGATGGGCAGATACGCAGTATTTT. The chain joins TRBV20-1 to TRBJ2-3; D ambiguous. The germline V and J ends were trimmed by 2 bases and 4 bases, with 4 bases remaining between them. The CDR3 has 11 amino acids. Germline V CDR1 and CDR2: DFQATT, SNEGSKA (reference sequence).

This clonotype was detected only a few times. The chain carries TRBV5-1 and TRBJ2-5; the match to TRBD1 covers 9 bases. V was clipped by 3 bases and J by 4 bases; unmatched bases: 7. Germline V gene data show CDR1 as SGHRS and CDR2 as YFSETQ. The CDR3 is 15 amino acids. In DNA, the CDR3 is TGCGCCAGCAGCTCCGGGACAGGGTCGGGAGAGACCCAGTACTTC. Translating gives CASSSGTGSGETQYF. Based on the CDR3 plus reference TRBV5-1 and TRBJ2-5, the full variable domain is KAGVTQTPRYLIKTRGQQVTLSCSPISGHRSVSWYQQTPGQGLQFLFEYFSETQRNKGNFPGRFSGRQFSNSRSEMNVSTLELGDSALYLCASSSGTGSGETQYFGPGTRLLVL.

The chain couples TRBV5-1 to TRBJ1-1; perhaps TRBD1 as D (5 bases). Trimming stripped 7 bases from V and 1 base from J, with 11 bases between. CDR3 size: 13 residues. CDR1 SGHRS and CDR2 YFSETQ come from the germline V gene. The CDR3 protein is CASQTGGNTEAFF. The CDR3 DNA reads TGCGCCAGCCAAACCGGGGGGAACACTGAAGCTTTCTTT.

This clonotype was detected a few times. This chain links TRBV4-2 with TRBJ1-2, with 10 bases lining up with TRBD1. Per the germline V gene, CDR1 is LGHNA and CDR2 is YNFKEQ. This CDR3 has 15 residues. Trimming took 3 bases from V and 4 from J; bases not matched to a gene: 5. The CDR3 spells CASSQRQGAGYGYTF. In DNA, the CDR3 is TGTGCCAGCAGCCAGAGACAGGGGGCAGGCTATGGCTACACCTTC.

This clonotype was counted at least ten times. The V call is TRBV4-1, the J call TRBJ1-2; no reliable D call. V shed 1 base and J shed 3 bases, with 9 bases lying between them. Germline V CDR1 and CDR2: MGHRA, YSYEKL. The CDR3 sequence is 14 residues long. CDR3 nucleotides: TGCGCCAGCAGCCAAGGAGGCGGAGACTATGGCTACACCTTC. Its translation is CASSQGGGDYGYTF.

The CDR3 region has the DNA TGTGCCAGCTCACCCGGCGTACAGACCTACGAGCAGTACGTC. Its translation: CASSPGVQTYEQYV. The chain couples TRBV18 to TRBJ2-7; D ambiguous. The germline V and J ends were trimmed by 3 bases and 2 bases, with 11 bases remaining between them. The CDR3 is made up of 14 amino acids. The germline gives CDR1 KGHSH, CDR2 LQKENI.

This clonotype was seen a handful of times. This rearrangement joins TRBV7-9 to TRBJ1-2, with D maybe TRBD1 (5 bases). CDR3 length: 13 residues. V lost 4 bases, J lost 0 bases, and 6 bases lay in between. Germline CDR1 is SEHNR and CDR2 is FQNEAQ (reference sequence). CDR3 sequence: CASSSTANYGYTF. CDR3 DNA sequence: TGTGCCAGCAGCTCGACAGCTAACTATGGCTACACCTTC.

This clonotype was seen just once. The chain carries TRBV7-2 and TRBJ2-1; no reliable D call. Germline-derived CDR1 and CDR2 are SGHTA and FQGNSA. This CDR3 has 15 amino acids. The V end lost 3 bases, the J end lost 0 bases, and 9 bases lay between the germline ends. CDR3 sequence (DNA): TGTGCCAGCAGCTTCGATATTAGCTCCTACAATGAGCAGTTCTTC. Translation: CASSFDISSYNEQFF. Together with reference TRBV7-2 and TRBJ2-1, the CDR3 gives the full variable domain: GAGVSQSPSNKVTEKGKDVELRCDPISGHTALYWYRQSLGQGLEFLIYFQGNSAPDKSGLPSDRFSAERTGGSVSTLTIQRTQQEDSAVYLCASSFDISSYNEQFFGPGTRLTVL.

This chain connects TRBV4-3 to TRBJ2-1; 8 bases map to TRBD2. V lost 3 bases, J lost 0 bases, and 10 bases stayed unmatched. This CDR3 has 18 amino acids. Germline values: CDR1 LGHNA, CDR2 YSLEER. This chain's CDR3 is CASSQGLLADFSYNEQFF. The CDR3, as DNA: TGCGCCAGCAGCCAGGGTCTACTAGCGGACTTCTCCTACAATGAGCAGTTCTTC.

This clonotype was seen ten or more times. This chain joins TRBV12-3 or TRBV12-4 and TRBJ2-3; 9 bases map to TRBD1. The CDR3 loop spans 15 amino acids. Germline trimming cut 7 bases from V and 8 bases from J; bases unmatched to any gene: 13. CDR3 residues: CASTARDRVGGTQYF. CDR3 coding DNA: TGTGCCAGCACCGCCCGGGACAGGGTCGGAGGTACGCAGTATTTT.

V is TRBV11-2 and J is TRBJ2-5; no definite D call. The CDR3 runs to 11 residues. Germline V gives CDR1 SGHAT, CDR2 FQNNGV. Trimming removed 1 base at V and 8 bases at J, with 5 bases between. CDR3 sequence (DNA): TGTGCCAGCAGCTTAGGCCCTACCCAGTACTTC. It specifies CASSLGPTQYF.

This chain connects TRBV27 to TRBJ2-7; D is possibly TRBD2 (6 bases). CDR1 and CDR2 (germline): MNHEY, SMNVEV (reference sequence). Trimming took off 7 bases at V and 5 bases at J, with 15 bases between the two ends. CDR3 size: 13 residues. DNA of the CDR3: TGTGCCAGCACCACCGGAGGGCGGAACGAGCAGTACGTC. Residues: CASTTGGRNEQYV.

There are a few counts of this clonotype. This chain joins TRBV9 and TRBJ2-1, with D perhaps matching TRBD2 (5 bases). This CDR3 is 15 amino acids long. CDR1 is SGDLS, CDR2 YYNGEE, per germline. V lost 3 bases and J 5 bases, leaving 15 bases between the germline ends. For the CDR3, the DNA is TGTGCCAGCAGCGCCCTGTCCACTAGGGACAATGAGCAGTTCTTC. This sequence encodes CASSALSTRDNEQFF. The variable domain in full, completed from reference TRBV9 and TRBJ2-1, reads DSGVTQTPKHLITATGQRVTLRCSPRSGDLSVYWYQQSLDQGLQFLIQYYNGEERAKGNILERFSAQQFPDLHSELNLSSLELGDSALYFCASSALSTRDNEQFFGPGTRLTVL.

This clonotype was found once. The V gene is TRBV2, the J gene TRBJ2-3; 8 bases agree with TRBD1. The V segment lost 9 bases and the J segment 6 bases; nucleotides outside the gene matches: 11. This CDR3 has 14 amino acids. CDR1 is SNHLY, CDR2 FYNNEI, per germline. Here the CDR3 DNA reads TGTGCCAGTGGAACGCGAGGACAGGGCGATACGCAGTATTTT. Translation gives CASGTRGQGDTQYF.

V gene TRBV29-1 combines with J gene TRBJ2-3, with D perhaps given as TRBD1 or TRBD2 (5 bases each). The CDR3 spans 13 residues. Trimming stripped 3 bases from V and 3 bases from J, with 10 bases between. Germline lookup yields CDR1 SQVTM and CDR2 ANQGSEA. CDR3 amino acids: CSVEGPATDTQYF. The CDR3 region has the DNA TGCAGCGTTGAGGGACCAGCGACAGATACGCAGTATTTT.

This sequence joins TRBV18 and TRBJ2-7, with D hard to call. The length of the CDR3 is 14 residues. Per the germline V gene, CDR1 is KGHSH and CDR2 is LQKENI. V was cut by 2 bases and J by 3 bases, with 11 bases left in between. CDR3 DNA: TGTGCCAGCTCACCAGCAGGATGGGACTACGAGCAGTACGTC. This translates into CASSPAGWDYEQYV.

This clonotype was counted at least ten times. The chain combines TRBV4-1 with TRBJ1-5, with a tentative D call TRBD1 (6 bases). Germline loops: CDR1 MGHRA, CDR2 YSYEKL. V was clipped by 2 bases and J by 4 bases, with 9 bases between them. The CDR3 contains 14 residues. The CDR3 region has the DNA TGCGCCAGCAGCCAATCGGGGGCTAATCAGCCCCAGCATTTT. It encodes CASSQSGANQPQHF.

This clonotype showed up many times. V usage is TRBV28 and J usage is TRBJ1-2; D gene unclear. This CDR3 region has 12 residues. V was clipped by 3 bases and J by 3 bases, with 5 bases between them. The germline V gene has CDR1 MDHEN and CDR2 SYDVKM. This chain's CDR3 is CASSFQDYGYTF. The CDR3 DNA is TGTGCCAGCAGTTTCCAGGACTATGGCTACACCTTC.

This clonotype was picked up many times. The CDR3 loop reads CASIPGGENYGYTF. The CDR3 bases are TGTGCCAGCATCCCGGGGGGCGAGAACTATGGCTACACCTTC. The rearrangement uses TRBV12-3 or TRBV12-4 and TRBJ1-2, with D tentatively TRBD1 (6 bases). The length of the CDR3 is 14 residues. V was trimmed by 7 bases and J by 2 bases, leaving 14 bases between them.

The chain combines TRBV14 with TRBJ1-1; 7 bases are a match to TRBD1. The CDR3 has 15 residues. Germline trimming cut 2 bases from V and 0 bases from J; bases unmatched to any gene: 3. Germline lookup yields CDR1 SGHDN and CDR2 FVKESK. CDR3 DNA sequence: TGTGCCAGCAGCCAATCGACAGGGCTGAACACTGAAGCTTTCTTT. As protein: CASSQSTGLNTEAFF.

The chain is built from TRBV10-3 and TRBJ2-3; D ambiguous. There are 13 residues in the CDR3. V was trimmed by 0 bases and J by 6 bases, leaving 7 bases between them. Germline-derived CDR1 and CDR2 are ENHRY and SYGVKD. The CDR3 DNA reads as TGTGCCATCAGTGAGTCTGGCCGGGATACGCAGTATTTT. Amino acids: CAISESGRDTQYF.

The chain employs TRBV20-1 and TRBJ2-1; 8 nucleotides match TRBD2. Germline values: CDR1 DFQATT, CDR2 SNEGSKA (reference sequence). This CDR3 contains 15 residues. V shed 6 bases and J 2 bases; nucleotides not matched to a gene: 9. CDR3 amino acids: CSAQPPAGAYNEQFF. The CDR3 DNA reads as TGCAGTGCCCAGCCCCCAGCGGGGGCCTACAATGAGCAGTTCTTC.

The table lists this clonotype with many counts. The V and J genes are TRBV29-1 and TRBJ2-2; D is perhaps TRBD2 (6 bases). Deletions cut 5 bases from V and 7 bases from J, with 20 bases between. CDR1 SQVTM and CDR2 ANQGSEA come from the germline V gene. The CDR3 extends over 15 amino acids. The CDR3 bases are TGCAGCGTTCGGGAAAATGCGGGGAGCCTCGGGGAGCTGTTTTTT. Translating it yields CSVRENAGSLGELFF.